This is a list of T cell receptor beta chains from one sample in a study of blood T cell repertoires in COVID-19. Profiled with immunoSEQ multiplex PCR; TCRdb holds only in-frame clones, not every one. The sample lists over 30,000 clones; 75% to 90% were seen once. The specimen was peripheral blood. The receptors were sampled from a man in his sixties or seventies with acute or convalescent COVID-19. Each CDR3 is given with its conserved first and last residue. A D gene is named only where the DNA matches it firmly. The listing skips clone size in some rows; elsewhere it reads once, few, many or a size class.

V gene: TRBV7-2; clone size: .; J gene: TRBJ1-2; D gene: TRBD1; CDR3 protein: CASSPGQANYGYTF; CDR3 DNA: TGTGCCAGCAGCCCGGGACAGGCTAACTATGGCTACACCTTC
V gene: TRBV7-2; clone size: .; J gene: TRBJ1-2; D gene: TRBD1; CDR3 protein: CASSSPTGGIYGYTF; CDR3 DNA: TGTGCCAGCAGCTCTCCAACAGGGGGCATCTATGGCTACACCTTC
V gene: TRBV9; clone size: .; J gene: TRBJ2-3; D gene: TRBD2; CDR3 protein: CASSVEAGGGSDTQYF; CDR3 DNA: TGTGCCAGCAGCGTAGAGGCGGGAGGGGGATCAGATACGCAGTATTTT
V gene: TRBV12-5; clone size: .; J gene: TRBJ2-1; D gene: TRBD2; CDR3 protein: CASGFLGLAGTYNEQFF; CDR3 DNA: TGTGCTAGTGGTTTCTTGGGACTAGCGGGAACCTACAATGAGCAGTTCTTC
V gene: TRBV6-2/TRBV6-3; clone size: .; J gene: TRBJ2-5; D gene: TRBD1; CDR3 protein: CASSYVWDRQYF; CDR3 DNA: TGTGCCAGCAGTTACGTGTGGGACAGGCAGTACTTC
V gene: TRBV18; clone size: .; J gene: TRBJ2-7; D gene: TRBD2; CDR3 protein: CASSPRQRGTYEQYF; CDR3 DNA: TGTGCCAGCTCACCGCGACAGCGGGGGACCTACGAGCAGTACTTC
V gene: TRBV9; clone size: .; J gene: TRBJ1-2; D gene: TRBD1; CDR3 protein: CASSRQGDNYGYTF; CDR3 DNA: TGTGCCAGCAGCCGACAGGGAGATAACTATGGCTACACCTTC
V gene: TRBV19; clone size: .; J gene: TRBJ2-1; D gene: .; CDR3 protein: CASSPQTSASFLKFF; CDR3 DNA: TGTGCCAGTAGTCCCCAGACTAGTGCCTCCTTTTTGAAGTTCTTC
V gene: TRBV4-2; clone size: .; J gene: TRBJ2-5; D gene: .; CDR3 protein: CASSQEGVAGQETQYF; CDR3 DNA: TGTGCCAGCAGCCAAGAAGGGGTAGCTGGGCAAGAGACCCAGTACTTC
V gene: TRBV5-4; clone size: .; J gene: TRBJ2-2; D gene: .; CDR3 protein: CASSFRVRTGELFF; CDR3 DNA: TGTGCCAGCAGCTTCAGGGTTCGCACCGGGGAGCTGTTTTTT
V gene: TRBV10-3; clone size: .; J gene: TRBJ1-2; D gene: .; CDR3 protein: CAISELEYGYTF; CDR3 DNA: TGTGCCATCAGTGAGTTGGAGTATGGCTACACCTTC
V gene: TRBV20-1; clone size: once; J gene: TRBJ1-2; D gene: TRBD1; CDR3 protein: CSASTGEEGGYTF; CDR3 DNA: TGCAGTGCGAGTACAGGGGAGGAGGGGGGCTACACCTTC
V gene: TRBV27; clone size: .; J gene: TRBJ2-1; D gene: .; CDR3 protein: CASSLRVEGPEVHNEQFF; CDR3 DNA: TGTGCCAGCAGTTTGAGGGTCGAAGGCCCAGAGGTACACAATGAGCAGTTCTTC
V gene: TRBV11-2; clone size: .; J gene: TRBJ2-7; D gene: .; CDR3 protein: CASTGSYEQYF; CDR3 DNA: TGTGCCAGCACGGGGAGCTACGAGCAGTACTTC
V gene: TRBV5-1; clone size: .; J gene: TRBJ1-4; D gene: TRBD1; CDR3 protein: CASSIPGTGDEKLFF; CDR3 DNA: TGCGCCAGCAGCATCCCCGGGACAGGGGACGAAAAACTGTTTTTT
V gene: TRBV7-9; clone size: .; J gene: TRBJ2-3; D gene: TRBD1; CDR3 protein: CASSLSTGVDTQYF; CDR3 DNA: TGTGCCAGCAGCTTGTCGACAGGGGTGGATACGCAGTATTTT
V gene: TRBV6-2/TRBV6-3; clone size: .; J gene: TRBJ1-1; D gene: TRBD1; CDR3 protein: CASSYPLGQGGTEAFF; CDR3 DNA: TGTGCCAGCAGTTACCCCCTTGGACAGGGGGGAACTGAAGCTTTCTTT
V gene: TRBV7-9; clone size: .; J gene: TRBJ1-5; D gene: .; CDR3 protein: CASSLGGEQPQHF; CDR3 DNA: TGTGCCAGCAGCTTAGGGGGGGAACAGCCCCAGCATTTT
V gene: TRBV5-4; clone size: .; J gene: TRBJ2-1; D gene: TRBD2; CDR3 protein: CASSLLAETYYNEQFF; CDR3 DNA: TGTGCCAGCAGCTTGCTAGCGGAGACATATTACAATGAGCAGTTCTTC
V gene: TRBV10-3; clone size: .; J gene: TRBJ2-4; D gene: .; CDR3 protein: CASGAETTRVIQYF; CDR3 DNA: TGTGCCAGTGGAGCGGAAACTACCCGTGTGATTCAGTACTTC